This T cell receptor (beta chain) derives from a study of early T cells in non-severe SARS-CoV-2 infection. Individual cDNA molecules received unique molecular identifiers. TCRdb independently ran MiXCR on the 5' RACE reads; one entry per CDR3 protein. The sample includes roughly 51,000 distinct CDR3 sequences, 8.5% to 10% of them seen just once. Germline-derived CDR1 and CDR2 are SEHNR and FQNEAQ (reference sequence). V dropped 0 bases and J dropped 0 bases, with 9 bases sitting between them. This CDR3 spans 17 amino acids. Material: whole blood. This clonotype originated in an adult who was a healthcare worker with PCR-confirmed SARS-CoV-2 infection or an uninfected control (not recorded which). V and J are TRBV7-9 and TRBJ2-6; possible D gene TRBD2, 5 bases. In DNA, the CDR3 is TGTGCCAGCAGCTTAGCGAAGGCGGGCTCTGGGGCCAACGTCCTGACTTTC. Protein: CASSLAKAGSGANVLTF. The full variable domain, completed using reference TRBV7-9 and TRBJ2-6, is DTGVSQNPRHKITKRGQNVTFRCDPISEHNRLYWYRQTLGQGPEFLTYFQNEAQLEKSRLLSDRFSAERPKGSFSTLEIQRTEQGDSAMYLCASSLAKAGSGANVLTFGAGSRLTVL.